This is a list of T cell receptor beta chains from one sample in a study of beta chain features in type 1 diabetes. Assay: immunoSEQ multiplex PCR; the TCRdb copy retains only in-frame clones and omits some. Among 80,000 to 90,000 clones, 30% to 35% were seen once, and the ten largest hold 0.4% to 0.55%. The sample taken for sequencing was stem cell memory CD4+ T cells from blood. Source of these receptors: a woman younger than 30 in good health. Each CDR3 is given without its conserved first and last residue. Each record gives: V gene, CDR3 length, D gene, J gene, CDR3 protein. A D gene is named only where the DNA matches it firmly.

v_call: TRBV7-3; cdr3_length: 15; d_call: TRBD1; j_call: NA; cdr3_aa: ASSPGEGDRPSYEQY
v_call: TRBV2; cdr3_length: 13; d_call: TRBD1; j_call: TRBJ2-5; cdr3_aa: ASSQGVAAYGTQY
v_call: TRBV9; cdr3_length: 14; d_call: TRBD1; j_call: TRBJ1-5; cdr3_aa: ASSQTAGTGIQPQH
v_call: TRBV15; cdr3_length: 15; d_call: NA; j_call: TRBJ2-3; cdr3_aa: ATSRDFSSTSTDTQY
v_call: TRBV14; cdr3_length: 15; d_call: TRBD1; j_call: TRBJ2-3; cdr3_aa: ASSHRQGRFSTDTQY
v_call: TRBV11-2; cdr3_length: 11; d_call: NA; j_call: TRBJ1-1; cdr3_aa: ASSGGGGTQAF
v_call: TRBV7-9; cdr3_length: 14; d_call: NA; j_call: TRBJ1-2; cdr3_aa: ASSLEGVTGPRGYT
v_call: TRBV21-1; cdr3_length: 16; d_call: NA; j_call: TRBJ1-5; cdr3_aa: ASSKARGQTNSNQPQH
v_call: TRBV10-3; cdr3_length: 13; d_call: TRBD1; j_call: TRBJ1-6; cdr3_aa: AISPGDSNNSPLH
v_call: TRBV2; cdr3_length: 11; d_call: NA; j_call: TRBJ2-5; cdr3_aa: ASSVIAVQTQY
v_call: TRBV6-5; cdr3_length: 13; d_call: NA; j_call: TRBJ2-1; cdr3_aa: ASSYWQGRGNEQF
v_call: TRBV27; cdr3_length: 10; d_call: TRBD1; j_call: TRBJ2-5; cdr3_aa: ASRGQQETQY
v_call: TRBV29-1; cdr3_length: 10; d_call: NA; j_call: TRBJ1-1; cdr3_aa: SVYHQIGGAF
v_call: TRBV19; cdr3_length: 10; d_call: NA; j_call: TRBJ2-3; cdr3_aa: ASSTLTDTQY
v_call: TRBV15; cdr3_length: 11; d_call: TRBD1; j_call: TRBJ1-2; cdr3_aa: ATSRVGQGVPY
v_call: TRBV7-2; cdr3_length: 12; d_call: TRBD2; j_call: TRBJ2-3; cdr3_aa: ASKGGRAKDTQY
v_call: TRBV18; cdr3_length: 15; d_call: TRBD2; j_call: TRBJ2-3; cdr3_aa: ASTKSFSGRETDTQY
v_call: TRBV4-2; cdr3_length: 13; d_call: NA; j_call: TRBJ1-6; cdr3_aa: ASSQDEGYNSPLH
v_call: TRBV10-3; cdr3_length: 12; d_call: TRBD1; j_call: TRBJ1-2; cdr3_aa: AIKSRDREGGYT
v_call: TRBV4-1; cdr3_length: 15; d_call: TRBD2; j_call: TRBJ2-3; cdr3_aa: ASRFSLAGGSTDTQY
v_call: TRBV11-3; cdr3_length: 14; d_call: TRBD1; j_call: TRBJ1-1; cdr3_aa: ASSFGTAFMNTEAF
v_call: TRBV19; cdr3_length: 16; d_call: TRBD1; j_call: TRBJ2-3; cdr3_aa: ASSPGQGVRTHIDTQY
v_call: TRBV7-2; cdr3_length: 12; d_call: TRBD2; j_call: TRBJ2-3; cdr3_aa: ASRRTSVTDTQY
v_call: TRBV2; cdr3_length: 11; d_call: NA; j_call: TRBJ1-6; cdr3_aa: ASSEGQDSPLH
v_call: TRBV5-1; cdr3_length: 16; d_call: NA; j_call: TRBJ2-2; cdr3_aa: ASSLGPQGLTNTGELF
v_call: TRBV29-1; cdr3_length: 12; d_call: NA; j_call: TRBJ1-4; cdr3_aa: SVEDPGSREKLF
v_call: TRBV2; cdr3_length: 15; d_call: TRBD2; j_call: TRBJ2-1; cdr3_aa: ASRELELAGGPNEQF